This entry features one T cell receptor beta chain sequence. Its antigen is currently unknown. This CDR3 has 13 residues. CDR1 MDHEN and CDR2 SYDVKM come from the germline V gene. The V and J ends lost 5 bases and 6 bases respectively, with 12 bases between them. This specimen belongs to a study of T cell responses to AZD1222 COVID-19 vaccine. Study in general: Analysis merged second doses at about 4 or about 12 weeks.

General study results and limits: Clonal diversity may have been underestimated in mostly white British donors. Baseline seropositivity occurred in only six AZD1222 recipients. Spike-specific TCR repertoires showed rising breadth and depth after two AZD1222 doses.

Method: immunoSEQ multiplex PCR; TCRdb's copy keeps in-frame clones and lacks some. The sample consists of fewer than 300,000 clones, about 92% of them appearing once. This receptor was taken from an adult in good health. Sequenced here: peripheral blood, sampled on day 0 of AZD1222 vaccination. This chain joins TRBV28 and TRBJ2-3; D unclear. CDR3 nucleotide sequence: TGTGCCAGCAGTGGCAGCCCGAGGGATACGCAGTATTTT. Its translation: CASSGSPRDTQYF.